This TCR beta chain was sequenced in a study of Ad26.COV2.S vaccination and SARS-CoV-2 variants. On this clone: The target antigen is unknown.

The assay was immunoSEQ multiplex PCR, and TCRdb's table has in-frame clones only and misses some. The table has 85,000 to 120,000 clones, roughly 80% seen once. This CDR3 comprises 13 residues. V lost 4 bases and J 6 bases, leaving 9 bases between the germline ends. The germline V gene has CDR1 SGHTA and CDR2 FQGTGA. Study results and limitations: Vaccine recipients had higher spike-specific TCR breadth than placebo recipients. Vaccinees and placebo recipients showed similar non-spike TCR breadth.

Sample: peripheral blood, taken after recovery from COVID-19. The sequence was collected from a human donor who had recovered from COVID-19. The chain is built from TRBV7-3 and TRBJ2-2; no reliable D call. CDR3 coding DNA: TGTGCCAGCAGCTCTCAGCCTTCCGGGGAGCTGTTTTTT. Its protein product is CASSSQPSGELFF.